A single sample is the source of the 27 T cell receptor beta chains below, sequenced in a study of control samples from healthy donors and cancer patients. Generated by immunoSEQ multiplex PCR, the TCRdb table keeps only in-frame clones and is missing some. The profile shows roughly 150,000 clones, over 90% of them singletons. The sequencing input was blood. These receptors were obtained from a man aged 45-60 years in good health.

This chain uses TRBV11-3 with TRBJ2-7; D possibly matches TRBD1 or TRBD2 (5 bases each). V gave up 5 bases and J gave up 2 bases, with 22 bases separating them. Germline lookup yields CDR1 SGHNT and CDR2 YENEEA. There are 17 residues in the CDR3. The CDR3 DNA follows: TGTGCCAGCAGCCCGGCGTTAGAGGGGAAAAAGCCCTACGAGCAGTACTTC. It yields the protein CASSPALEGKKPYEQYF.

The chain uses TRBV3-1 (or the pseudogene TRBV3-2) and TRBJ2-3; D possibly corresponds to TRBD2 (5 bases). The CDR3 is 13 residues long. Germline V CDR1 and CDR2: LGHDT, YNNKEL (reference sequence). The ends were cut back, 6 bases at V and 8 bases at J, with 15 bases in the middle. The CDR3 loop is CASSPGIAGTQYF. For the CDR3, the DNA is TGTGCCAGCAGTCCTGGGATCGCGGGTACGCAGTATTTT.

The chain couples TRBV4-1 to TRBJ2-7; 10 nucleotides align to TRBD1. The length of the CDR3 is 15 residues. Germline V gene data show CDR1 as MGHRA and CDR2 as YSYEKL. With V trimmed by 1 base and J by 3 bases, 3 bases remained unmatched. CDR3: CASSQVGTGVYEQYF. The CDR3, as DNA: TGCGCCAGCAGCCAAGTAGGGACAGGGGTCTACGAGCAGTACTTC.

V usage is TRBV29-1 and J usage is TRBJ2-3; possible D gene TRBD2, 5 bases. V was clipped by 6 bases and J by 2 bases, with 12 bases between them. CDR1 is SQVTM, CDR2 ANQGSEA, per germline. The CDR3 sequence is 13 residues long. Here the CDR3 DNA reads TGCAGCGTCTACCGGGATTTCACAGATACGCAGTATTTT. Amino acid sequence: CSVYRDFTDTQYF.

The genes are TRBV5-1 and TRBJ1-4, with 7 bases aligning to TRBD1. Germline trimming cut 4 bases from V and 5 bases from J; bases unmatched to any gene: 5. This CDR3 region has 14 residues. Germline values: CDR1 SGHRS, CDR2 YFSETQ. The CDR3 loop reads CASSLTGQNEKLFF. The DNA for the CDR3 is TGCGCCAGCAGCCTGACGGGACAGAATGAAAAACTGTTTTTT.

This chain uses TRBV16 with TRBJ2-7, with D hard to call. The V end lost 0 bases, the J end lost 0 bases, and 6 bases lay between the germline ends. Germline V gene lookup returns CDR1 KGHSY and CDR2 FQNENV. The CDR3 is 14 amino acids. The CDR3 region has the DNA TGTGCCAGCAGCCAATCGGCCGGCTCCTACGAGCAGTACTTC. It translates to CASSQSAGSYEQYF.

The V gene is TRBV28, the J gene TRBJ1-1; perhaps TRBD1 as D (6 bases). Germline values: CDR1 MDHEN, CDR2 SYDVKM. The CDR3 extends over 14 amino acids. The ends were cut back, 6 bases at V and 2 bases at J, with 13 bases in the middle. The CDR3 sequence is CASRQQGGNTEAFF. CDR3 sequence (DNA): TGTGCCAGCAGACAACAGGGAGGTAACACTGAAGCTTTCTTT.

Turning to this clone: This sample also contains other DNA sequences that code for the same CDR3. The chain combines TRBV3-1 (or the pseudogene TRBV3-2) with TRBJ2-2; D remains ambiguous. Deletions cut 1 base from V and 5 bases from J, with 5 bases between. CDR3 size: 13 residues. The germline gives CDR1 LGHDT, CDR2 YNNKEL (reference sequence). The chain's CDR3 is CASSQVGTGELFF. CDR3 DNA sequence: TGTGCCAGCAGCCAAGTCGGTACCGGGGAGCTGTTTTTT.

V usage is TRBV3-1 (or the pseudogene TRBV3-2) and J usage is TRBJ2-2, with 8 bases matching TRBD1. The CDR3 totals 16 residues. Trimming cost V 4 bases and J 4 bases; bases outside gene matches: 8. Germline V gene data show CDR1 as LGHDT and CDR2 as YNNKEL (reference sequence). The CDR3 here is CASSLQGVGSTGELFF. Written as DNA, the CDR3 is TGTGCCAGCAGCCTACAGGGGGTTGGAAGCACCGGGGAGCTGTTTTTT.

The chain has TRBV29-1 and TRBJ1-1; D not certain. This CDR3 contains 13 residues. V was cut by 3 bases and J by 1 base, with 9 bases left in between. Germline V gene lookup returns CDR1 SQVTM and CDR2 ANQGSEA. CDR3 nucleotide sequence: TGCAGCGTTGATCGGGGAGGGAACACTGAAGCTTTCTTT. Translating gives CSVDRGGNTEAFF.

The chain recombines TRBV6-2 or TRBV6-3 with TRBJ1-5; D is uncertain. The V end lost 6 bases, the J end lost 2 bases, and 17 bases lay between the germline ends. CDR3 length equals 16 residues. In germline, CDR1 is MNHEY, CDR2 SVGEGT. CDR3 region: CASSPTLLRGNQPQHF. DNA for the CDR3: TGTGCCAGCAGCCCTACTCTGTTGAGGGGCAATCAGCCCCAGCATTTT.

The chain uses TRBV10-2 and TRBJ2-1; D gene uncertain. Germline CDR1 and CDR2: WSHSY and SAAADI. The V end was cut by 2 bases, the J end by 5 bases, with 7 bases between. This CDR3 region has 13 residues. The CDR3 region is CASSERRNNEQFF. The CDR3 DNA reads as TGCGCCAGCAGTGAGCGCCGAAACAATGAGCAGTTCTTC.

The DNA of the CDR3 is TGTGCCAGCAGCTTAGGGTCCGGGCACGAGACCCAGTACTTC. Translating gives CASSLGSGHETQYF. The chain is built from TRBV11-2 and TRBJ2-5; D uncertain. The germline V and J ends were trimmed by 1 base and 5 bases, with 11 bases remaining between them. The CDR3 loop spans 14 amino acids. Germline CDR1 is SGHAT and CDR2 is FQNNGV.

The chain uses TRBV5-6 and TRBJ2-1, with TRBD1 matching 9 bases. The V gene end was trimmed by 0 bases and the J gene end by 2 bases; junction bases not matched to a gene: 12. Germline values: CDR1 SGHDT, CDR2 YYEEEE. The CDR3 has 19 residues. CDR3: CASSLGTGATKRAYNEQFF. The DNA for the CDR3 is TGTGCCAGCAGCTTGGGGACAGGGGCCACGAAACGGGCCTACAATGAGCAGTTCTTC.

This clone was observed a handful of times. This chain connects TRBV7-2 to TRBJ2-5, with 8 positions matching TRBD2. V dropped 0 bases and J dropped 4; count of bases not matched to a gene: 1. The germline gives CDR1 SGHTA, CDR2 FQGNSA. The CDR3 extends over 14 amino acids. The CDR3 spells CASSLAGLAETQYF. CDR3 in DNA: TGTGCCAGCAGCTTAGCCGGACTAGCAGAGACCCAGTACTTC.

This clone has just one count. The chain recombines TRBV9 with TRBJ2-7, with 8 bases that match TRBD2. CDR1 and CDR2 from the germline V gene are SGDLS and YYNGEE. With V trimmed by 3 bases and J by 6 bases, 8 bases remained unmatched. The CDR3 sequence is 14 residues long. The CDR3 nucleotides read TGTGCCAGCAGCGCTTATGGGACTAGTGTCGAGCAGTACTTC. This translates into CASSAYGTSVEQYF.

CDR3 region: CASSSRLAGGPSTTGELFF. As DNA, the CDR3 is TGCGCCAGCAGCTCCCGACTAGCGGGAGGGCCTTCGACCACCGGGGAGCTGTTTTTT. The chain is built from TRBV5-1 and TRBJ2-2, with 14 positions matching TRBD2. CDR1 SGHRS and CDR2 YFSETQ come from the germline V gene. The CDR3 is made up of 19 amino acids. The junction had 11 bases not matched to a gene; V was cut back by 3 bases and J by 4 bases.

The CDR3 nucleotides read TGTGCCAGCAGTCCCACCCGGGCCGGAAACACCATATATTTT. Its protein product is CASSPTRAGNTIYF. The genes are TRBV28 and TRBJ1-3; D unclear. Germline CDR1 MDHEN, CDR2 SYDVKM. This CDR3 spans 14 amino acids. Trimming took 5 bases from V and 4 from J, leaving 12 bases between them.

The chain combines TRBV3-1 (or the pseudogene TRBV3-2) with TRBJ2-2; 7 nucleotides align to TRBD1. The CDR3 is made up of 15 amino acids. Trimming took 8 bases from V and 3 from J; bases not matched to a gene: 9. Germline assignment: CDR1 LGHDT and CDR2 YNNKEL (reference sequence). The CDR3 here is CASRARQGYTGELFF. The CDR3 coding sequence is TGTGCCAGCCGGGCTAGACAGGGCTACACCGGGGAGCTGTTTTTT.

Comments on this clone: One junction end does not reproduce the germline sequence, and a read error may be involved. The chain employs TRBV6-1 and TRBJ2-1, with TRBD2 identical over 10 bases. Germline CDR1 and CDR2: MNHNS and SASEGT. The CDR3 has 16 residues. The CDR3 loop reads CASSKAGGRLTGEQFF. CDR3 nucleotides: TGTGCCAGCAGTAAAGCGGGAGGGAGGCTTACGGGTGAGCAGTTCTTC.

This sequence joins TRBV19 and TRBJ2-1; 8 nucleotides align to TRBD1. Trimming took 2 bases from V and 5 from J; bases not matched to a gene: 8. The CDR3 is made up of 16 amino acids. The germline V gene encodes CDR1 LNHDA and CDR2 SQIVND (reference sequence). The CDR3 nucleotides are TGTGCCAGTAGTATAAGGGTCGGGACAGGCAACAATGAGCAGTTCTTC. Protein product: CASSIRVGTGNNEQFF. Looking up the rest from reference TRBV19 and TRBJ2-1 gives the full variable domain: DGGITQSPKYLFRKEGQNVTLSCEQNLNHDAMYWYRQDPGQGLRLIYYSQIVNDFQKGDIAEGYSVSREKKESFPLTVTSAQKNPTAFYLCASSIRVGTGNNEQFFGPGTRLTVL.

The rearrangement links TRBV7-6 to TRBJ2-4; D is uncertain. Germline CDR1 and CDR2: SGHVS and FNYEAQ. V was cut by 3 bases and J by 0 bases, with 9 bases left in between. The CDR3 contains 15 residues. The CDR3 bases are TGTGCCAGCAGCTTTTTTGAGCTAGCCAAAAACATTCAGTACTTC. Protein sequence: CASSFFELAKNIQYF. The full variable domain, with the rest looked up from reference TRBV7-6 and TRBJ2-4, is GAGVSQSPRYKVTKRGQDVALRCDPISGHVSLYWYRQALGQGPEFLTYFNYEAQQDKSGLPNDRFSAERPEGSISTLTIQRTEQRDSAMYRCASSFFELAKNIQYFGAGTRLSVL.

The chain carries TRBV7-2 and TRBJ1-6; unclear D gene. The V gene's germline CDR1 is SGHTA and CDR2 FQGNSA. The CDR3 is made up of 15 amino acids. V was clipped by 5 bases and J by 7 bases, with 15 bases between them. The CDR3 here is CASSLPLGGNSPLHF. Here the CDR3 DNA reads TGTGCCAGCAGCCTTCCCCTTGGAGGAAATTCACCCCTCCACTTT.

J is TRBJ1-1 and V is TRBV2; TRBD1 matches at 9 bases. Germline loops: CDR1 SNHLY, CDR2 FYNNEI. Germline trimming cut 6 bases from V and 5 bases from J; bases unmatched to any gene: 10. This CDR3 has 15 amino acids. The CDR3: CASRARTGGGTEAFF. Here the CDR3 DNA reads TGTGCCAGCAGGGCTAGAACAGGGGGCGGGACTGAAGCTTTCTTT.

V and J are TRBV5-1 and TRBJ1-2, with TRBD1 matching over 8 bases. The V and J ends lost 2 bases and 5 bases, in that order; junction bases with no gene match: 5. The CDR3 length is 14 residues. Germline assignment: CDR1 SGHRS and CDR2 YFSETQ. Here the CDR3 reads CASSFGQGGYGYTF. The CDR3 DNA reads TGCGCCAGCAGCTTTGGACAGGGAGGGTATGGCTACACCTTC.

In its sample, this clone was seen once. CDR3 in amino acids: CATSRGGAGRDQPQHF. For the CDR3, the DNA is TGTGCCACCAGCAGAGGGGGGGCAGGGCGAGATCAGCCCCAGCATTTT. This chain connects TRBV15 to TRBJ1-5; the D gene is possibly TRBD1 (6 bases). V lost 1 base to trimming and J lost 5 bases, with 15 bases between them. The CDR3 is 16 residues long. In germline, CDR1 is LNHNV, CDR2 YYDKDF (reference sequence). Variable domain in full (rest from reference TRBV15 and TRBJ1-5): DAMVIQNPRYQVTQFGKPVTLSCSQTLNHNVMYWYQQKSSQAPKLLFHYYDKDFNNEADTPDNFQSRRPNTSFCFLDIRSPGLGDTAMYLCATSRGGAGRDQPQHFGDGTRLSIL.

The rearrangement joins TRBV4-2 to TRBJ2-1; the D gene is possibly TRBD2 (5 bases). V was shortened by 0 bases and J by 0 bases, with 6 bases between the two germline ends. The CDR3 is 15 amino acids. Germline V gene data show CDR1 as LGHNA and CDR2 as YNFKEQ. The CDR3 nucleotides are TGTGCCAGCAGCCAAGATGGGAGCTCCTACAATGAGCAGTTCTTC. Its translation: CASSQDGSSYNEQFF.